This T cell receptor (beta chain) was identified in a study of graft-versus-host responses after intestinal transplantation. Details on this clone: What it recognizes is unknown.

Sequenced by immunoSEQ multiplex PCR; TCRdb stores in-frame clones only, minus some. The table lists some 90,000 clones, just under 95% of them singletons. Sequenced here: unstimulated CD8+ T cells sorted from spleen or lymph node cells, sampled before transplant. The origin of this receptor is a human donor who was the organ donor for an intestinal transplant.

CDR3 protein: CASGRGRETQYF. DNA of the CDR3: TGTGCCAGCGGGCGGGGCCGGGAGACCCAGTACTTC. The rearrangement uses TRBV6-6 and TRBJ2-5, with TRBD2 as a possible D gene (6 bases). Trimming removed 8 bases at V and 5 bases at J, with 12 bases between. Germline assignment: CDR1 MNHNY and CDR2 SVGAGI (reference sequence). The CDR3 runs 12 residues.